This TCR beta chain originates from a study of blood T cell repertoires in COVID-19. The table came from immunoSEQ multiplex PCR; TCRdb's copy has only in-frame clones and leaves some out. The table records fewer than 400,000 clones, around 84% of them present only once. The CDR3 extends over 15 amino acids. Germline V gene data show CDR1 as LGHNA and CDR2 as YNFKEQ. V lost 0 bases and J lost 5, with 14 bases in between. The TCR originated in a woman between 18 and 29 years old with acute or convalescent COVID-19. The J gene is TRBJ2-7, the V gene TRBV4-2; D is undetermined. What was sequenced was peripheral blood. The CDR3 spells CASSQELEPVHEQYF. The CDR3, as DNA: TGTGCCAGCAGCCAAGAACTCGAGCCCGTCCACGAGCAGTACTTC.